Each of the 31 T cell receptor beta chains below was sequenced from the same sample in a study of blood T cells in healthy people across ages. The use of a sample-barcoded 5' primer and a J-beta primer mix characterized a second PCR of about 6 to 12 cycles. One entry per CDR3 protein, called by TCRdb with MiXCR from the 5' RACE reads. This sample carries around 2 million distinct CDR3 sequences, about two fifths of them seen once, and the ten largest clones take 23%. Sequencing was performed on blood. All receptors derive from a human donor in good health.

This clonotype was seen only a few times. This chain connects TRBV29-1 to TRBJ1-1; 7 bases match TRBD1. The germline CDR1 and CDR2 sequences are SQVTM and ANQGSEA. V shed 1 base and J 2 bases; nucleotides not matched to a gene: 4. This CDR3 is 14 amino acids long. CDR3 sequence: CSVEVRTGNTEAFF. The CDR3 DNA reads TGCAGCGTTGAAGTAAGGACAGGTAACACTGAAGCTTTCTTT.

This clonotype was counted only a few times. V gene TRBV6-2 or TRBV6-3 combines with J gene TRBJ2-7; D is unresolved. CDR1 is MNHEY and CDR2 is SVGEGT in the germline V gene. Trimming removed 7 bases at V and 6 bases at J, with 10 bases between. The CDR3 totals 11 residues. CDR3 amino acids: CASTSYSEQYF. DNA of the CDR3: TGTGCCAGCACCTCCTATTCCGAGCAGTACTTC.

The chain links TRBV7-9 to TRBJ2-5; TRBD1 matches 7 bases. Germline CDR1 and CDR2: SEHNR and FQNEAQ (reference sequence). Unmatched junction bases numbered 2, after V lost 7 bases and J lost 0 bases. This CDR3 is built from 13 residues. The CDR3 loop reads CASTQGNQETQYF. The CDR3 DNA sequence: TGTGCCAGCACACAGGGGAACCAAGAGACCCAGTACTTC.

This clonotype was detected only a few times. The rearrangement links TRBV7-2 to TRBJ1-1; the D gene is possibly TRBD1 (5 bases). V was trimmed by 1 base and J by 2 bases, leaving 11 bases between them. Germline V gene data show CDR1 as SGHTA and CDR2 as FQGNSA. This CDR3 has 15 residues. The CDR3 protein is CASSLVTALNTEAFF. The CDR3 nucleotides read TGTGCCAGCAGCTTAGTGACAGCCCTTAACACTGAAGCTTTCTTT.

The rearrangement uses TRBV4-3 and TRBJ2-1; possibly TRBD2 for D (6 bases). Trimming cost V 1 base and J 1 base, with 26 bases left between them. Looked up from germline, CDR1 is LGHNA and CDR2 is YSLEER. The CDR3 totals 21 residues. This CDR3 is CASSQGLRRGPEQMSYNEQFF. CDR3 sequence (DNA): TGCGCCAGCAGCCAAGGTTTGAGGCGGGGCCCGGAGCAGATGTCCTACAATGAGCAGTTCTTC.

J is TRBJ2-7 and V is TRBV5-1, with 7 bases aligning to TRBD1. CDR1 is SGHRS and CDR2 is YFSETQ in the germline V gene. CDR3 size: 16 residues. V was pared by 0 bases and J by 4 bases, with 10 bases of the junction left unmatched. Written as DNA, the CDR3 is TGCGCCAGCAGCTTGGCCCATTCGACAGGGTCATACGAGCAGTACTTC. It codes for CASSLAHSTGSYEQYF.

This clonotype was observed a few times. CDR3 region: CASSLETGGTEAFF. The CDR3 region has the DNA TGTGCCAGCAGCTTAGAGACGGGCGGGACTGAAGCTTTCTTT. V is TRBV7-2 and J is TRBJ1-1; unclear D gene. Per germline, CDR1 SGHTA and CDR2 FQGNSA. Trimming pared 1 base from V and 5 bases from J, leaving 11 bases between. The CDR3 loop spans 14 amino acids.

This clonotype was detected a few times. The V and J genes are TRBV9 and TRBJ1-2; no definite D call. V gave up 1 base and J gave up 6 bases, with 10 bases separating them. Germline loops: CDR1 SGDLS, CDR2 YYNGEE. The CDR3 has 13 amino acids. The CDR3 loop reads CASSVSEINGYTF. CDR3 sequence (DNA): TGTGCCAGCAGCGTATCAGAAATTAATGGCTACACCTTC.

This clonotype was seen many times. The chain recombines TRBV12-3 or TRBV12-4 with TRBJ2-5, with 7 bases identical to TRBD1. V shed 8 bases, J shed 5 bases, and the junction held 5 bases outside the gene matches. The CDR3 runs to 12 residues. CDR3 coding DNA: TGTGCCAGCGACAGGGCTGGCGAGACCCAGTACTTC. It is translated as CASDRAGETQYF.

The gene calls are TRBV7-9 and TRBJ2-5; D gene unclear. From germline, CDR1 is SEHNR and CDR2 FQNEAQ (reference sequence). V was pared by 3 bases and J by 9 bases, with 8 bases between. The CDR3 sequence is 11 residues long. DNA of the CDR3: TGTGCCAGCAGCTTGCAAGACGCCCAGTACTTC. Protein: CASSLQDAQYF.

This clonotype was recorded once. This chain links TRBV2 with TRBJ2-5, with a tentative D call TRBD2 (5 bases). Deletions cut 7 bases from V and 11 bases from J, with 26 bases between. Per the germline V gene, CDR1 is SNHLY and CDR2 is FYNNEI. The CDR3 sequence is 15 residues long. In nucleotides, the CDR3 is TGTGCCAGCACCATACGAGGGTTGTCATCGGAGGAGCAGTACTTC. Its translation: CASTIRGLSSEEQYF.

This clonotype was observed a handful of times. J is TRBJ2-5 and V is TRBV6-5, with a possible D match to TRBD1 (5 bases). Trimming took 11 bases from V and 7 from J, leaving 20 bases between them. This CDR3 has 13 residues. Germline CDR1 reads MNHEY; CDR2 reads SVGAGI. The CDR3 reads CAAQRSGYGTQYF. In DNA, the CDR3 is TGTGCCGCCCAAAGGTCAGGGTACGGGACCCAGTACTTC.

A few counts support this clonotype. The chain employs TRBV3-1 and TRBJ1-2; 10 positions agree with TRBD1. Germline V gene data show CDR1 as LGHDT and CDR2 as YNNKEL (reference sequence). CDR3 length: 16 amino acids. V shed 4 bases and J 1 base; nucleotides not matched to a gene: 6. The CDR3 bases are TGTGCCAGCAGCCCAACCGGGACAGGGGATAACTATGGCTACACCTTC. Protein product: CASSPTGTGDNYGYTF.

The chain uses TRBV7-6 and TRBJ2-7; 11 nucleotides align to TRBD2. Trimming took 4 bases from V and 0 from J; bases not matched to a gene: 2. CDR1 is SGHVS and CDR2 is FNYEAQ in the germline V gene. CDR3 length: 15 amino acids. The DNA for the CDR3 is TGTGCCAGCAGCTCGGGACTAGCGGCCTCCTACGAGCAGTACTTC. It codes for CASSSGLAASYEQYF.

This clonotype was seen a few times. The rearrangement joins TRBV2 to TRBJ2-5; D is undetermined. The germline gives CDR1 SNHLY, CDR2 FYNNEI. This CDR3 has 13 amino acids. V shed 7 bases and J shed 2 bases, with 11 bases lying between them. The CDR3, as DNA: TGTGCCAGCAATCGGCGCGGACAAGAGACCCAGTACTTC. It codes for CASNRRGQETQYF.

V gene TRBV5-1 combines with J gene TRBJ2-5; tentatively, D is TRBD2 (5 bases). V was clipped by 0 bases and J by 4 bases, with 13 bases between them. CDR1 and CDR2 from the germline V gene are SGHRS and YFSETQ. The CDR3 has 15 amino acids. CDR3 sequence: CASSLVASSAETQYF. The CDR3 coding sequence is TGCGCCAGCAGCTTGGTGGCTAGCAGCGCAGAGACCCAGTACTTC.

This clonotype has only a few counts. The CDR3 loop is CASRLDGGGNQPQHF. DNA for the CDR3: TGTGCCAGCAGACTGGACGGAGGGGGGAATCAGCCCCAGCATTTT. The rearrangement joins TRBV28 to TRBJ1-5, with D possibly TRBD1 on 6 matching bases. V was cut by 6 bases and J by 4 bases, with 16 bases left in between. This CDR3 has 15 amino acids. Per the germline V gene, CDR1 is MDHEN and CDR2 is SYDVKM.

This clonotype was detected only a few times. The gene calls are TRBV6-5 and TRBJ2-3; no clear D gene. Germline V gene data show CDR1 as MNHEY and CDR2 as SVGAGI. Between the trimmed V and J ends, which lost 0 bases and 2 bases, there was a span of 3 bases. This CDR3 comprises 13 residues. In nucleotides, the CDR3 is TGTGCCAGCAGTTACTCCCACACAGATACGCAGTATTTT. It yields the protein CASSYSHTDTQYF.

The chain couples TRBV6-2 or TRBV6-3 to TRBJ2-1; 14 nucleotides align to TRBD2. In germline, CDR1 is MNHEY, CDR2 SVGEGT. The CDR3 loop spans 18 amino acids. V dropped 6 bases and J dropped 8; count of bases not matched to a gene: 15. This chain's CDR3 is CASSRHTGLAGGRYEQFF. DNA for the CDR3: TGTGCCAGCAGCCGACACACCGGACTAGCGGGGGGAAGGTATGAGCAGTTCTTC.

The rearrangement uses TRBV28 and TRBJ2-3; tentative D call: TRBD1 (6 bases). The CDR3 spans 14 residues. Germline V CDR1 and CDR2: MDHEN, SYDVKM. Trimming removed 5 bases from V and 3 bases from J, with 12 bases in between. The CDR3 is CASSTTGWTDTQYF. Here the CDR3 DNA reads TGTGCCAGCAGTACAACAGGGTGGACAGATACGCAGTATTTT. Drawing the rest from reference TRBV28 and TRBJ2-3, the complete variable domain is DVKVTQSSRYLVKRTGEKVFLECVQDMDHENMFWYRQDPGLGLRLIYFSYDVKMKEKGDIPEGYSVSREKKERFSLILESASTNQTSMYLCASSTTGWTDTQYFGPGTRLTVL.

This clonotype was seen more than once but under ten times. The chain combines TRBV27 with TRBJ2-1; 7 bases align to TRBD2. Trimming took 4 bases from V and 1 from J; bases not matched to a gene: 13. There are 18 residues in the CDR3. Germline CDR1 is MNHEY and CDR2 is SMNVEV (reference sequence). CDR3 in DNA: TGTGCCAGCAGTTATCTCGGGAGGACGGCCGCTTCCTACAATGAGCAGTTCTTC. It translates to CASSYLGRTAASYNEQFF.

The V and J genes are TRBV4-3 and TRBJ1-1, with 7 bases that match TRBD1. From germline, CDR1 is LGHNA and CDR2 YSLEER. The CDR3 runs 14 residues. The trim removed 2 bases at V and 7 bases at J, leaving 7 bases unmatched. In DNA, the CDR3 is TGCGCCAGCAGCCAAATCGCAGGGGGTGTTGAAGCTTTCTTT. Residues: CASSQIAGGVEAFF.

The genes are TRBV11-2 and TRBJ1-2; no reliable D call. This CDR3 is 16 amino acids long. Trimming removed 5 bases from V and 8 bases from J, with 24 bases in between. Germline loops: CDR1 SGHAT, CDR2 FQNNGV. The CDR3 sequence is CASSPELGPLERGYTF. In DNA form, the CDR3 reads TGTGCCAGCAGCCCAGAACTTGGGCCCCTAGAGCGAGGCTACACCTTC.

This clonotype was picked up a small number of times. The genes are TRBV14 and TRBJ2-6, with a possible D match to TRBD2 (6 bases). The CDR3 has 17 amino acids. Germline-derived CDR1 and CDR2 are SGHDN and FVKESK. V lost 0 bases and J lost 4, with 13 bases in between. The CDR3 DNA reads as TGTGCCAGCAGCCAAGATGGAGGGTTTGCGGGGGCCAACGTCCTGACTTTC. Amino acids: CASSQDGGFAGANVLTF. Together with reference TRBV14 and TRBJ2-6, the CDR3 gives the full variable domain: EAGVTQFPSHSVIEKGQTVTLRCDPISGHDNLYWYRRVMGKEIKFLLHFVKESKQDESGMPNNRFLAERTGGTYSTLKVQPAELEDSGVYFCASSQDGGFAGANVLTFGAGSRLTVL.

This clonotype was counted a few times. The chain recombines TRBV6-2 or TRBV6-3 with TRBJ2-1, with 9 bases identical to TRBD1. V gave up 7 bases and J gave up 5 bases; unmatched junction bases: 9. The CDR3 has 15 amino acids. Germline CDR1 and CDR2: MNHEY and SVGEGT. CDR3 residues: CASTLGTGTNNEQFF. The CDR3 coding sequence is TGTGCCAGCACCCTAGGGACAGGGACAAACAATGAGCAGTTCTTC.

This clonotype was seen a few times. The chain recombines TRBV6-2 or TRBV6-3 with TRBJ2-7; D unresolved. This CDR3 comprises 12 residues. The germline CDR1 and CDR2 sequences are MNHEY and SVGEGT. V was trimmed by 10 bases and J by 0 bases, leaving 10 bases between them. This chain's CDR3 is CATQESSYEQYF. CDR3 DNA sequence: TGTGCCACCCAGGAGAGCTCCTACGAGCAGTACTTC.

V and J are TRBV7-2 and TRBJ2-7; 9 bases align to TRBD2. The better agreement between TRBJ2-5 and the DNA end casts doubt on the J call. CDR1 SGHTA and CDR2 FQGNSA come from the germline V gene. The CDR3 runs to 17 residues. The CDR3 DNA follows: TGTGCCAGCAGCACCCTACTAGCGGGCCCCCTCGGGGAGACCCAGTACTTC. Its protein is CASSTLLAGPLGETQYF.

There are a few counts of this clonotype. The chain carries TRBV5-1 and TRBJ2-7, with 9 bases aligning to TRBD1. Per germline, CDR1 SGHRS and CDR2 YFSETQ. V trimming: 4 bases; J trimming: 4 bases; junction bases outside the gene matches: 6. The CDR3 is 14 amino acids. The CDR3 protein is CASSPAGTGYEQYF. The CDR3, as DNA: TGCGCCAGCAGCCCGGCGGGGACAGGGTACGAGCAGTACTTC.

This chain links TRBV5-1 with TRBJ2-3; D unresolved. This CDR3 has 13 amino acids. Germline lookup yields CDR1 SGHRS and CDR2 YFSETQ. The V and J ends lost 4 bases and 6 bases respectively, with 12 bases between them. The CDR3 sequence is CASSLLIRDTQYF. DNA for the CDR3: TGCGCCAGCAGCCTCCTAATCCGGGATACGCAGTATTTT.

Only a few counts were recorded for this clonotype. The genes are TRBV28 and TRBJ2-1; 8 bases align to TRBD1. With 3 bases clipped from V and 4 bases from J, the junction kept 20 bases outside the gene matches. Germline CDR1 MDHEN, CDR2 SYDVKM. The CDR3 extends over 20 amino acids. The CDR3 is CASSFIQGAVVRIRYNEQFF. The CDR3 DNA reads as TGTGCCAGCAGTTTCATCCAGGGGGCCGTGGTCCGGATACGGTACAATGAGCAGTTCTTC.

This chain uses TRBV6-2 or TRBV6-3 with TRBJ2-1; a possible D gene is TRBD2 (6 bases). Germline V CDR1 and CDR2: MNHEY, SVGEGT. This CDR3 is 10 amino acids long. The germline V and J ends were trimmed by 8 bases and 9 bases, with 8 bases remaining between them. CDR3 sequence reads: CASAGGEQFF. CDR3 coding DNA: TGTGCCAGCGCCGGGGGTGAGCAGTTCTTC.